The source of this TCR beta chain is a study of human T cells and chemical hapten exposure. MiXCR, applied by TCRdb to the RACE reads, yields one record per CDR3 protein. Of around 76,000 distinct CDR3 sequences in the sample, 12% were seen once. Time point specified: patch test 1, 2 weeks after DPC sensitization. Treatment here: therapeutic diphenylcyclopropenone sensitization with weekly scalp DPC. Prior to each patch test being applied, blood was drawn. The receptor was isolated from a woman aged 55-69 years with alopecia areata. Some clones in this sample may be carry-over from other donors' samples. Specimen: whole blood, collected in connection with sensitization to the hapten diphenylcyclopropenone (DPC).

This CDR3 reads CASSQGTSGGVTDTQYF. CDR3 nucleotide sequence: TGTGCCAGCAGCCAAGGGACTAGCGGGGGGGTCACAGATACGCAGTATTTT. The chain links TRBV3-1 to TRBJ2-3; TRBD2 matches at 15 bases. V dropped 1 base and J dropped 2; count of bases not matched to a gene: 1. The CDR3 spans 17 residues. From germline, CDR1 is LGHDT and CDR2 YNNKEL (reference sequence).